This entry is about one TCR beta chain. Ten or more counts support this clonotype. Its specific antigen is unknown. No base quality values were provided; no much bigger clone lies one nucleotide off. The record originates from a study of T-cell reconstitution after alpha-beta-depleted transplantation in children (dated by TCRdb to the mid-2010s). The study in broad terms: Using TCR repertoire profiling, the study followed T-cell immune reconstitution in a quantitative way in children after TCRalphabeta/CD19-depleted allogeneic hematopoietic cell transplantation. The study at large found these results: In some patients, the high TCRbeta diversity seen at day 60 was put down to recipient T cells and intrathymic progenitors that had survived conditioning. About two months after transplant, the apparently early recovery of alphabetaT-cell counts reportedly depended on just several hundred clones that had expanded rapidly and came from non-depleted graft cells. The frequencies of hyperexpanded clones fell over the following months, and after one year, T-cell counts and TCRbeta diversity were mostly attributed to newly produced T cells.

The CDR3 goes from the cysteine to the phenylalanine over 19 residues. The kept DNA is CDR3 alone, 57 bases in frame from the first base. Trimming removed 6 bases from V and 1 base from J; the gene matches leave 15 bases unexplained. According to the germline V gene (reference sequence), CDR1 reads MNHEY and CDR2 reads SMNVEV. The protocol used for the library was PCR. These reads were obtained on an Illumina HiSeq 2500. Molecular barcoding was employed in the preparation of TCR libraries, with unique molecular identifiers being used to normalize TCRbeta repertoire quantification. TCRdb reanalyzed the raw reads on its own, using fastp at Q25 for trimming and MiXCR for clone calling, and kept in-frame beta chains. Rows are combined by CDR3 protein, so each entry shows the most common genes and DNA. In all, the sample holds about 460,000 distinct CDR3 sequences, and under 12% of those were seen once. Of the sample, 2% to 2.5% is held by the ten largest clones.

The treatment or condition label, read with the paper, signifies: allogeneic hematopoietic cell transplantation with graft depleted of TCRalphabeta T cells and CD19 B cells. The children who served as transplant recipients had been given grafts of TCRalphabeta/CD19-depleted allogeneic hematopoietic cells. The receptor chain draws on TRBV27 and TRBJ2-3; 11 bases in the middle match TRBD2. The source of this sequence is a child under 10 years old with inherited bone marrow failure, due to receive a stem cell transplant. The sequenced sample was PBMCs, obtained before TCRalphabeta/CD19-depleted stem cell transplant. The nucleotides are TGTGCCAGCAGCCAACTCCGACTAGCGGGATTGTCTGGCACAGATACGCAGTATTTT. Its amino acids are CASSQLRLAGLSGTDTQYF.